A single sample gave rise to the 29 T cell receptor beta chains below, sequenced in a study of T cells in Graves' hyperthyroidism and ophthalmopathy. Template material for amplifying TCR beta CDR3 regions consisted of RNA transcripts. The HTBI set primed first-round TCR CDR3 RT-PCR. TCRdb reprocessed the multiplex PCR reads via MiXCR and lists one record per CDR3 protein. This sample has hundreds of thousands of distinct CDR3 sequences; less than 20% occur once, and the top ten carry around 30%. Sequenced sample: blood. Every receptor here comes from a woman under 30 with Graves' ophthalmopathy.

This clonotype has ten or more counts. V is TRBV19 and J is TRBJ2-5, with TRBD2 matching over 9 bases. This CDR3 spans 15 amino acids. The V gene's germline CDR1 is LNHDA and CDR2 SQIVND (reference sequence). Trimming at V came to 4 bases and at J to 1 base, leaving 4 bases not matched to a gene. CDR3: CASSTRTSAQETQYF. The CDR3 coding sequence is TGTGCCAGTAGTACAAGGACTAGCGCCCAAGAGACCCAGTACTTC. Full variable domain (outside the CDR3, taken from reference TRBV19 and TRBJ2-5): DGGITQSPKYLFRKEGQNVTLSCEQNLNHDAMYWYRQDPGQGLRLIYYSQIVNDFQKGDIAEGYSVSREKKESFPLTVTSAQKNPTAFYLCASSTRTSAQETQYFGPGTRLLVL.

Notes on this clonotype: This may be a read error: a much more frequent sequence differs by one nucleotide. The chain employs TRBV20-1 and TRBJ2-3, with TRBD1 identical over 7 bases. CDR3 length equals 16 residues. The germline V gene encodes CDR1 DFQATT and CDR2 SNEGSKA (reference sequence). V was clipped by 6 bases and J by 3 bases; unmatched bases: 15. DNA of the CDR3: TGCAGTGCGGGAACATTAGGGGGCAAGCGTACAGATACGCAGTATTTT. This sequence encodes CSAGTLGGKRTDTQYF.

This clonotype has more than one count but fewer than ten. The V and J genes are TRBV5-6 and TRBJ1-4, with D perhaps matching TRBD1 (5 bases). The V end was cut by 5 bases, the J end by 4 bases, with 12 bases between. This CDR3 is 14 amino acids long. Germline V lookup: CDR1 SGHDT, CDR2 YYEEEE. CDR3 coding DNA: TGTGCCAGCAGTTTCTGGGACCTTAATGAAAAACTGTTTTTT. As protein: CASSFWDLNEKLFF.

This clonotype was picked up many times. V gene TRBV7-6 combines with J gene TRBJ2-1; 8 bases align to TRBD2. CDR1 is SGHVS and CDR2 is FNYEAQ in the germline V gene. The CDR3 is 17 residues long. Trimming took 4 bases from V and 3 from J; bases not matched to a gene: 11. CDR3 amino acids: CASSSRGGLKHYNEQFF. CDR3 nucleotide sequence: TGTGCCAGCAGCTCCCGGGGGGGCCTAAAACACTACAATGAGCAGTTCTTC. The variable domain in full, with the rest retrieved from reference TRBV7-6 and TRBJ2-1, is GAGVSQSPRYKVTKRGQDVALRCDPISGHVSLYWYRQALGQGPEFLTYFNYEAQQDKSGLPNDRFSAERPEGSISTLTIQRTEQRDSAMYRCASSSRGGLKHYNEQFFGPGTRLTVL.

This clonotype was recorded at least ten times. The rearrangement uses TRBV5-1 and TRBJ1-2; 8 bases fit TRBD1. The CDR3 runs to 12 residues. The V gene's germline CDR1 is SGHRS and CDR2 YFSETQ. The V gene end was trimmed by 4 bases and the J gene end by 6 bases; junction bases not matched to a gene: 2. The CDR3 spells CASSNRGDGYTF. Written as DNA, the CDR3 is TGCGCCAGCAGCAACAGGGGGGATGGCTACACCTTC.

This clonotype was recorded at least ten times. V usage is TRBV3-1 and J usage is TRBJ1-2; 8 bases line up with TRBD1. Per the germline V gene, CDR1 is LGHDT and CDR2 is YNNKEL (reference sequence). This CDR3 has 13 residues. The V and J ends lost 4 bases and 8 bases, in that order; junction bases with no gene match: 6. CDR3 sequence: CASSPRGPGGYTF. The CDR3 DNA follows: TGTGCCAGCAGCCCCAGGGGGCCGGGGGGCTACACCTTC.

This clonotype showed up many times. Here the CDR3 reads CASRQGAIGNTIYF. The CDR3 nucleotides read TGTGCCAGCAGGCAGGGGGCAATTGGAAACACCATATATTTT. This sequence joins TRBV6-1 and TRBJ1-3; 8 nucleotides line up with TRBD1. V dropped 6 bases and J dropped 3; count of bases not matched to a gene: 4. The CDR3 covers 14 residues. Germline V gene lookup returns CDR1 MNHNS and CDR2 SASEGT.

On this clonotype: This sequence may be a read error, since a much larger clone differs from it by one base. The chain uses TRBV5-1 and TRBJ2-7; no firm D call. V was shortened by 2 bases and J by 6 bases, with 9 bases between the two germline ends. CDR1 and CDR2 from the germline V gene are SGHRS and YFSETQ. The length of the CDR3 is 12 residues. The CDR3 reads CASSLHGREQYF. The DNA of the CDR3 is TGCGCCAGCAGCTTACATGGCCGCGAGCAGTACTTC.

About this clonotype: A read error is possible here, since a much larger clone lies one base away. The rearrangement joins TRBV7-9 to TRBJ1-2; D not certain. CDR1 and CDR2 (germline): SEHNR, FQNEAQ (reference sequence). The CDR3 totals 14 residues. Written as DNA, the CDR3 is TGTGCCGGCAGCTCTGAGACCGATAACTATGGCTACACCTTC. Its protein product is CAGSSETDNYGYTF.

This clonotype has only a few counts. The V gene is TRBV10-3, the J gene TRBJ2-2; D is ambiguous. In germline, CDR1 is ENHRY, CDR2 SYGVKD. V was cut by 6 bases and J by 6 bases, with 20 bases left in between. The CDR3 loop spans 16 amino acids. In nucleotides, the CDR3 is TGTGCCATCAGGCTCAAAGGAGACCCGCAGCCCGGGGAGCTGTTTTTT. As protein: CAIRLKGDPQPGELFF.

This clonotype was counted ten times or more. The genes are TRBV7-8 and TRBJ2-5; 7 bases match TRBD2. This CDR3 contains 18 residues. V lost 0 bases, J lost 2 bases, and 12 bases stayed unmatched. Looked up from germline, CDR1 is SGHVS and CDR2 is FQNEAQ. This CDR3 reads CASSLAYGGMGDQETQYF. CDR3 in DNA: TGTGCCAGCAGCTTAGCCTACGGGGGGATGGGAGATCAAGAGACCCAGTACTTC.

This clonotype was counted ten times or more. The chain recombines TRBV14 with TRBJ2-2, with TRBD1 matching 8 bases. This CDR3 spans 13 amino acids. Germline values: CDR1 SGHDN, CDR2 FVKESK. The trim removed 8 bases at V and 5 bases at J, leaving 4 bases unmatched. The CDR3 nucleotides read TGTGCCAGCGGACAGGGTTGGACCGGGGAGCTGTTTTTT. The encoded protein is CASGQGWTGELFF.

Many counts were recorded for this clonotype. The chain uses TRBV4-1 and TRBJ1-3; the D is unclear. V was shortened by 0 bases and J by 0 bases, with 9 bases between the two germline ends. The germline V gene encodes CDR1 MGHRA and CDR2 YSYEKL. The CDR3 runs 16 residues. CDR3 sequence: CASSQEWHLSGNTIYF. The DNA of the CDR3 is TGCGCCAGCAGCCAAGAGTGGCATCTCTCTGGAAACACCATATATTTT.

This clonotype showed up many times. The chain combines TRBV4-1 with TRBJ1-1; D is undetermined. CDR1 is MGHRA and CDR2 is YSYEKL in the germline V gene. This CDR3 comprises 15 residues. Trimming left V 0 bases short and J 4 bases short, with 12 bases between. The chain's CDR3 is CASSQDSRLGTEAFF. Here the CDR3 DNA reads TGCGCCAGCAGCCAAGATTCAAGGCTTGGCACTGAAGCTTTCTTT.

This clonotype was detected ten times or more. V and J are TRBV6-1 and TRBJ1-2; 7 bases are a match to TRBD1. CDR3 length: 14 residues. Per germline, CDR1 MNHNS and CDR2 SASEGT. Unmatched junction bases numbered 11, after V lost 7 bases and J lost 6 bases. DNA of the CDR3: TGTGCCAGCAATTATCGGACAGGACAGGATGGCTACACCTTC. Protein product: CASNYRTGQDGYTF.

This clonotype was observed a handful of times. The rearrangement uses TRBV3-1 and TRBJ2-1, with 8 bases lining up with TRBD2. CDR3 length: 15 residues. Germline V gives CDR1 LGHDT, CDR2 YNNKEL (reference sequence). The ends lost 8 bases at V and 11 bases at J; junction bases unmatched: 17. The CDR3 nucleotides are TGTGCCAGCCTCAATACTAGCGGAGTACCGAATAAGCAGTTCTTC. This translates into CASLNTSGVPNKQFF.

The table lists this clonotype with many counts. This chain links TRBV30 with TRBJ2-3; D is possibly TRBD1 (7 bases). The CDR3 loop spans 13 amino acids. V was shortened by 4 bases and J by 2 bases, with 10 bases between the two germline ends. Per germline, CDR1 GTSNPN and CDR2 SVGIG (reference sequence). The CDR3 bases are TGTGCCTGGACCAGGGGGGTCACAGATACGCAGTATTTT. It encodes CAWTRGVTDTQYF.

This clonotype was seen repeatedly, ten times or more. The V call is TRBV5-1, the J call TRBJ1-1; D not certain. The CDR3 runs 16 residues. V was shortened by 2 bases and J by 5 bases, with 19 bases between the two germline ends. Germline V lookup: CDR1 SGHRS, CDR2 YFSETQ. Here the CDR3 reads CASSLEPVGPLTEAFF. The CDR3, as DNA: TGCGCCAGCAGCTTAGAACCAGTAGGACCCCTTACTGAAGCTTTCTTT.

This clonotype occurred many times. The V call is TRBV6-1, the J call TRBJ2-5; 9 positions match TRBD1. The CDR3 is made up of 15 amino acids. Germline V gene data show CDR1 as MNHNS and CDR2 as SASEGT. With 7 bases clipped from V and 1 base from J, the junction kept 7 bases outside the gene matches. CDR3 residues: CASNTGTGLQETQYF. The CDR3 nucleotides are TGTGCCAGCAACACCGGGACAGGGCTCCAAGAGACCCAGTACTTC.

This clonotype has a count of ten or more. The chain has TRBV7-2 and TRBJ1-5; D is undetermined. The CDR3 runs 15 residues. Germline V lookup: CDR1 SGHTA, CDR2 FQGNSA. The ends were cut back, 4 bases at V and 2 bases at J, with 12 bases in the middle. CDR3 nucleotides: TGTGCCAGCAGCTCGGACCGTAGAGGCAATCAGCCCCAGCATTTT. Translation gives CASSSDRRGNQPQHF.

There are many counts of this clonotype. The chain links TRBV5-1 to TRBJ1-1; no reliable D call. Germline V gene data show CDR1 as SGHRS and CDR2 as YFSETQ. The length of the CDR3 is 12 residues. V lost 7 bases to trimming and J lost 3 bases, with 10 bases between them. Written as DNA, the CDR3 is TGCGCCAGCTCAAGGGAGGACACTGAAGCTTTCTTT. Its translation is CASSREDTEAFF.

The chain employs TRBV20-1 and TRBJ2-1; 13 bases map to TRBD2. Per the germline V gene, CDR1 is DFQATT and CDR2 is SNEGSKA (reference sequence). This CDR3 comprises 14 residues. Trimming took 3 bases from V and 6 from J; bases not matched to a gene: 2. CDR3 DNA sequence: TGCAGTGCTAGCGGACTAGCGGGAGTCAATGAGCAGTTCTTC. It encodes CSASGLAGVNEQFF.

This clonotype was counted ten times or more. The chain combines TRBV7-9 with TRBJ1-2; D ambiguous. Trimming shortened V by 6 bases and J by 2 bases, and 7 bases separated the two germline ends. This CDR3 spans 12 amino acids. The germline V gene encodes CDR1 SEHNR and CDR2 FQNEAQ (reference sequence). CDR3 in amino acids: CASSGVNYGYTF. The CDR3 DNA reads TGTGCCAGCAGTGGCGTAAACTATGGCTACACCTTC.

This clonotype was seen repeatedly, ten times or more. The J gene is TRBJ2-1, the V gene TRBV15; TRBD2 matches at 8 bases. Trimming cost V 10 bases and J 7 bases; bases outside gene matches: 9. The CDR3 length is 13 residues. Per the germline V gene, CDR1 is LNHNV and CDR2 is YYDKDF (reference sequence). The CDR3: CASKSGRWNEQFF. The CDR3 coding sequence is TGTGCCAGTAAAAGCGGGAGATGGAATGAGCAGTTCTTC.

Many counts were recorded for this clonotype. J is TRBJ2-1 and V is TRBV7-2; TRBD2 agrees at 8 bases. This CDR3 region has 15 residues. With V trimmed by 1 base and J by 4 bases, 3 bases remained unmatched. CDR1 is SGHTA and CDR2 is FQGNSA in the germline V gene. This CDR3 is CASSLGAGAYNEQFF. CDR3 nucleotides: TGTGCCAGCAGCTTAGGAGCGGGGGCATACAATGAGCAGTTCTTC.

At least ten counts were recorded for this clonotype. The V call is TRBV7-9, the J call TRBJ2-1; D possibly corresponds to TRBD2 (6 bases). Per germline, CDR1 SEHNR and CDR2 FQNEAQ (reference sequence). CDR3 size: 20 residues. Trimming removed 7 bases from V and 8 bases from J, with 36 bases in between. Here the CDR3 reads CASTLLFGADKDGRRDEQFF. In DNA form, the CDR3 reads TGTGCCAGCACCCTTTTATTTGGGGCAGATAAGGACGGGAGAAGGGATGAGCAGTTCTTC.

This clonotype has only a few counts. J is TRBJ2-1 and V is TRBV24-1, with 14 nucleotides matching TRBD2. Per germline, CDR1 KGHDR and CDR2 SFDVKD. The CDR3 consists of 18 residues. Germline trimming cut 4 bases from V and 5 bases from J; bases unmatched to any gene: 9. CDR3 region: CATSDPGTSGGPHNEQFF. The CDR3 coding sequence is TGTGCCACCAGTGACCCCGGGACTAGCGGGGGCCCCCACAATGAGCAGTTCTTC.

At least ten counts were recorded for this clonotype. The V gene is TRBV7-2, the J gene TRBJ2-1, with D unclear. The CDR3 has 14 amino acids. Germline loops: CDR1 SGHTA, CDR2 FQGNSA. V was pared by 5 bases and J by 7 bases, with 15 bases between. In DNA, the CDR3 is TGTGCCAGCAGCCCCCAGACTGGACCAAATGAGCAGTTCTTC. This gives the protein CASSPQTGPNEQFF.

This clonotype was detected ten times or more. The V and J genes are TRBV9 and TRBJ2-1; 9 nucleotides match TRBD2. This CDR3 has 16 amino acids. CDR1 and CDR2 (germline): SGDLS, YYNGEE. V gave up 4 bases and J gave up 1 base; unmatched junction bases: 6. The CDR3 region is CASSTGSGSSYNEQFF. In nucleotides, the CDR3 is TGTGCCAGCAGCACCGGTAGCGGGAGTTCCTACAATGAGCAGTTCTTC.